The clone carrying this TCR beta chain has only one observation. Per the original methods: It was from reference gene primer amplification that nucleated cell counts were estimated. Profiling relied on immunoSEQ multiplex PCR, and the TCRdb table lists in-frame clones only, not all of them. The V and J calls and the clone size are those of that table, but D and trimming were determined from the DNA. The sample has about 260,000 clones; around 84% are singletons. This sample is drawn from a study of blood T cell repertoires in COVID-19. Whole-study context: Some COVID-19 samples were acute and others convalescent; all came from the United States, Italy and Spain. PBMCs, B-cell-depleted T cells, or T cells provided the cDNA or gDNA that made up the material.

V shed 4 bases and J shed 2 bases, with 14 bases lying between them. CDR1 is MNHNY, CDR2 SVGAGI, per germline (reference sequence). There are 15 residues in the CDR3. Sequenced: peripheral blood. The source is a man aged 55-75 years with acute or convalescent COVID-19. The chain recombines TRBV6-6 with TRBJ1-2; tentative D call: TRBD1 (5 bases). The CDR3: CASSWGEGPNYGYTF. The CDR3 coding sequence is TGTGCCAGCAGTTGGGGGGAGGGGCCGAACTATGGCTACACCTTC.